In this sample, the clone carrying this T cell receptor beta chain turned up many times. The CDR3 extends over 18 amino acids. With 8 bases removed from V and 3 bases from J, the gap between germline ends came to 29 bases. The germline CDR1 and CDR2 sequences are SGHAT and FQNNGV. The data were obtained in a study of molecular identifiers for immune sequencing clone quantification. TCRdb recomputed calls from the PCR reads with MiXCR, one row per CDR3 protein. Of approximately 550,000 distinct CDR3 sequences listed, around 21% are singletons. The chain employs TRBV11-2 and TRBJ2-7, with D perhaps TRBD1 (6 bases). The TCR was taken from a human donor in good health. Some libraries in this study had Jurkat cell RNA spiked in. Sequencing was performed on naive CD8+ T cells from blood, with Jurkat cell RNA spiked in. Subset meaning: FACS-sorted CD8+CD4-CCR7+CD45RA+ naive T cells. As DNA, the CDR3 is TGTGCCAGCCGCCGAGGAAGACCAGGGGCCCTAAAGAACTACGAGCAGTACTTC. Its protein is CASRRGRPGALKNYEQYF.